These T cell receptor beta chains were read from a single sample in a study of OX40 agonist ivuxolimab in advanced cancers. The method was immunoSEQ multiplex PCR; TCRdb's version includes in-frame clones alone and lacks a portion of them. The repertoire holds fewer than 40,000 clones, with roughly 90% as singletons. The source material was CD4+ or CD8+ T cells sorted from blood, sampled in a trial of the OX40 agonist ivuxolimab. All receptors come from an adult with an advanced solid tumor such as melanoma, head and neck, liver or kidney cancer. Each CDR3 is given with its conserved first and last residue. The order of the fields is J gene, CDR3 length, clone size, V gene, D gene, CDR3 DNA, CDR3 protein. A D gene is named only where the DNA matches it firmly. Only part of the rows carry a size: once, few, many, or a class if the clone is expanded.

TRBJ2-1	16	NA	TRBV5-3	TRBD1	TGTGCCAGAAGCATTTCAGGGGGTAGCTCCTACAATGAGCAGTTCTTC	CARSISGGSSYNEQFF
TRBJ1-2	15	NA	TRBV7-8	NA	TGTGCCAGCAGCCAAACGGTCCGGGCCAACTATGGCTACACCTTC	CASSQTVRANYGYTF
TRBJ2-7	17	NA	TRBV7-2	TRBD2	TGTGCCAGCAGCTTAGTTGGGGCGGGAGGGCCCTCGGACGAGCAGTACTTC	CASSLVGAGGPSDEQYF
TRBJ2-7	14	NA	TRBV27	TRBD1	TGTGCCAGCAGTCCCGGACAGGGAGCCTACGAGCAGTACTTC	CASSPGQGAYEQYF
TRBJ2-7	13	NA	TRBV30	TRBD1	TGTGCCTGGACTCTGACAGGGGGCGGCGAGCAGTACTTC	CAWTLTGGGEQYF
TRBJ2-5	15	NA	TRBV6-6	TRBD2	TGTGCCAGCAGTCGATTTCTAGCGGGAGAAGAGACCCAGTACTTC	CASSRFLAGEETQYF
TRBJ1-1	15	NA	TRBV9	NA	TGTGCCAGCAGCGGACTGGGGATTGAGAACACTGAAGCTTTCTTT	CASSGLGIENTEAFF
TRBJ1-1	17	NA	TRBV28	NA	TGTGCCAGCAGTCCCGTACACATCAGGGGCGCGGGAACTGAAGCTTTCTTT	CASSPVHIRGAGTEAFF
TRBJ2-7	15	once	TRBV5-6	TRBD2	TGTGCCAGCAGCTCTGAGGCTAGCGGACCCTACGAGCAGTACTTC	CASSSEASGPYEQYF
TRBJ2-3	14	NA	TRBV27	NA	TGTGCCAGCAGTTTCAGAGGAGGCACAGATACGCAGTATTTT	CASSFRGGTDTQYF
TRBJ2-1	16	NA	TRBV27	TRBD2	TGTGCCAGCAACCCTGTAGCGGGTACCTCCTACAATGAGCAGTTCTTC	CASNPVAGTSYNEQFF
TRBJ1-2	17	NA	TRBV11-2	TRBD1	TGTGCCAGCAGCTCAGTTACACAGGGGGGCCCTAACTATGGCTACACCTTC	CASSSVTQGGPNYGYTF
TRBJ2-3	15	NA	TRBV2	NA	TGTGCCAGCAGTGAAGCGCTTCATAGCACAGATACGCAGTATTTT	CASSEALHSTDTQYF